These 9 T cell receptor beta chains came from one sample sequenced in a study of beta chain features in type 1 diabetes. Expressed TCRB transcripts were sequenced because the entire RNA isolate underwent reverse transcription. Sequencing was performed with immunoSEQ multiplex PCR; in TCRdb, only in-frame clones are kept and a portion is missing. The sample includes 400,000 to 500,000 clones, approximately 15% of them seen just once. The specimen was naive CD4+ T cells from blood. The source of these receptors is a man aged 30 to 39 in good health.

The chain has TRBV7-9 and TRBJ2-6, with D maybe TRBD1 (5 bases). V lost 10 bases and J lost 1, with 8 bases in between. The CDR3 extends over 13 amino acids. CDR1 is SEHNR and CDR2 is FQNEAQ in the germline V gene (reference sequence). The CDR3 region is CATQGSGANVLTF. For the CDR3, the DNA is TGTGCCACCCAGGGTTCTGGGGCCAACGTCCTGACTTTC.

With respect to this clone: The same CDR3 arises from other DNA sequences in this sample as well. V usage is TRBV18 and J usage is TRBJ2-3, with unresolved D. CDR3 length: 11 amino acids. Trimming removed 3 bases at V and 3 bases at J, with 1 base between. The germline gives CDR1 KGHSH, CDR2 LQKENI. The CDR3 is CASSPTDTQYF. Here the CDR3 DNA reads TGTGCCAGCTCACCTACAGATACGCAGTATTTT. Variable domain in full (rest from reference TRBV18 and TRBJ2-3): NAGVMQNPRHLVRRRGQEARLRCSPMKGHSHVYWYRQLPEEGLKFMVYLQKENIIDESGMPKERFSAEFPKEGPSILRIQQVVRGDSAAYFCASSPTDTQYFGPGTRLTVL.

In its sample, this clone was seen a few times. This chain joins TRBV6-6 and TRBJ2-2; D not certain. The germline V gene encodes CDR1 MNHNY and CDR2 SVGAGI (reference sequence). The CDR3 has 15 residues. V was shortened by 0 bases and J by 1 base, with 6 bases between the two germline ends. CDR3: CASSYSSGNTGELFF. The CDR3 DNA reads as TGTGCCAGCAGTTACTCTTCCGGGAACACCGGGGAGCTGTTTTTT.

V usage is TRBV7-9 and J usage is TRBJ2-5, with 10 nucleotides matching TRBD2. The CDR3 runs to 15 residues. Looked up from germline, CDR1 is SEHNR and CDR2 is FQNEAQ (reference sequence). Unmatched junction bases numbered 3, after V lost 4 bases and J lost 1 base. DNA for the CDR3: TGTGCCAGCAGCTCTGGACTAGCGGTCCAAGAGACCCAGTACTTC. This gives the protein CASSSGLAVQETQYF.

This clone was found a few times. The J gene is TRBJ2-1, the V gene TRBV10-3; D is perhaps TRBD2 (5 bases). The germline CDR1 and CDR2 sequences are ENHRY and SYGVKD. V lost 10 bases and J lost 0, with 7 bases in between. The CDR3 has 12 amino acids. The CDR3 region is CATGDSYNEQFF. The CDR3 DNA reads as TGTGCCACCGGGGACTCCTACAATGAGCAGTTCTTC.

This clone appeared a few times. The chain has TRBV7-9 and TRBJ1-4; D remains unclear. V lost 3 bases, J lost 8 bases, and 7 bases lay in between. This CDR3 comprises 12 residues. Germline V gene data show CDR1 as SEHNR and CDR2 as FQNEAQ (reference sequence). CDR3 DNA: TGTGCCAGCAGCTTTGATCGGGAAAAACTGTTTTTT. The encoded protein is CASSFDREKLFF.

The rearrangement links TRBV5-4 to TRBJ2-7; D gene uncertain. The CDR3 runs 15 residues. V dropped 0 bases and J dropped 7 bases, with 17 bases sitting between them. Germline V CDR1 and CDR2: SGHNT, YYREEE (reference sequence). The CDR3 loop reads CASSLAGPGGWEQYV. DNA for the CDR3: TGTGCCAGCAGCTTGGCCGGGCCGGGCGGTTGGGAGCAGTACGTC.

The V call is TRBV7-2, the J call TRBJ2-4; D call uncertain. The V gene lost 5 bases and the J gene lost 4 bases, with 3 bases spanning the gap. Germline V gene sequence: CDR1 SGHTA, CDR2 FQGNSA. The CDR3 is 11 residues long. The CDR3 here is CASSEKNIQYF. As DNA, the CDR3 is TGTGCCAGCAGCGAGAAAAACATTCAGTACTTC.

This clone has only a few counts. This rearrangement joins TRBV11-1 to TRBJ2-1; TRBD2 matches at 7 bases. V was pared by 5 bases and J by 2 bases, with 9 bases of the junction left unmatched. The CDR3 has 16 amino acids. Germline V lookup: CDR1 SGHAT, CDR2 FQDESV (reference sequence). CDR3 DNA: TGTGCCAGCAGCCCCCCACCCGCGGGAGCCTACAATGAGCAGTTCTTC. Amino acids: CASSPPPAGAYNEQFF.